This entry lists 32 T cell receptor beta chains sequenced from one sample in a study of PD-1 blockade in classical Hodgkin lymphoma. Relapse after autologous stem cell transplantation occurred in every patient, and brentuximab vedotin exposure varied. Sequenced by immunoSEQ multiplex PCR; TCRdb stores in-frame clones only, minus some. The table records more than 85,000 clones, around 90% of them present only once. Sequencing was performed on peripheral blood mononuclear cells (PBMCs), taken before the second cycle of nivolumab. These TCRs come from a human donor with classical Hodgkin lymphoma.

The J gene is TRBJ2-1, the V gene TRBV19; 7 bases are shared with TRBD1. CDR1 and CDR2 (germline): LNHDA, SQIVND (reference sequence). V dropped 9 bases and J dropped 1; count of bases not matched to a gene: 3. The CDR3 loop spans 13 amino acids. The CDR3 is CASATGSYNEQFF. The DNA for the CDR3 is TGTGCCAGCGCGACAGGGTCCTACAATGAGCAGTTCTTC.

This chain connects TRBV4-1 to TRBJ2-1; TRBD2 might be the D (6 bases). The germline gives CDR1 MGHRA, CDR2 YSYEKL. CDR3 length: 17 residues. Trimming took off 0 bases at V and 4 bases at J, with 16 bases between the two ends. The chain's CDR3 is CASSQDRRGLAYNEQFF. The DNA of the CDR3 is TGCGCCAGCAGCCAAGATCGACGGGGGTTGGCATACAATGAGCAGTTCTTC.

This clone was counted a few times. DNA of the CDR3: TGTGCCAGCAGCCTCGCACCGGGACAGGGGGAAGACGAGCAGTACTTC. Protein: CASSLAPGQGEDEQYF. The chain links TRBV13 to TRBJ2-7, with 11 bases lining up with TRBD1. CDR1 PRHDT and CDR2 FYEKMQ come from the germline V gene (reference sequence). The ends lost 5 bases at V and 5 bases at J; junction bases unmatched: 11. This CDR3 comprises 16 residues.

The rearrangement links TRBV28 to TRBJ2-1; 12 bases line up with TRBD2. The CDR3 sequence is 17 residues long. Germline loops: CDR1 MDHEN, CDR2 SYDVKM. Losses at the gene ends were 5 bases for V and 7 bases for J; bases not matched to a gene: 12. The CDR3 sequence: CASSRTPGTSGWNEQFF. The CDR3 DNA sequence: TGTGCCAGCAGTCGCACACCCGGGACTAGCGGGTGGAATGAGCAGTTCTTC.

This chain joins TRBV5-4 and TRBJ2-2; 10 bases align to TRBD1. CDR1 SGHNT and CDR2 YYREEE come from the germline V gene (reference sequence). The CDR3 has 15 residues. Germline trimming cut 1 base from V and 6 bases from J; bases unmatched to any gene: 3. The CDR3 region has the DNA TGTGCCAGCAGCTTGATGACAGGGGGCCCCGGGGAGCTGTTTTTT. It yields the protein CASSLMTGGPGELFF.

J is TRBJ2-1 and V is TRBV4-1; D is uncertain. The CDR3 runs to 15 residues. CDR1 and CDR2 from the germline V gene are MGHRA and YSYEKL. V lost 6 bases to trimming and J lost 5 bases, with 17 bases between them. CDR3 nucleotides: TGCGCCAGCAGTCCCCTAGATCGGGTACACAATGAGCAGTTCTTC. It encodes CASSPLDRVHNEQFF.

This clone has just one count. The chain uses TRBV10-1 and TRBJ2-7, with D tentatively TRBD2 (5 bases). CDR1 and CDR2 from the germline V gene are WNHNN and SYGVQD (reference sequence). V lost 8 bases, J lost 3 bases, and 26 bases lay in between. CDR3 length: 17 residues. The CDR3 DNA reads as TGCGCCAGCGGACTGGTGGGGTGCCGCCGATGGGTCTACGAGCAGTACTTC. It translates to CASGLVGCRRWVYEQYF.

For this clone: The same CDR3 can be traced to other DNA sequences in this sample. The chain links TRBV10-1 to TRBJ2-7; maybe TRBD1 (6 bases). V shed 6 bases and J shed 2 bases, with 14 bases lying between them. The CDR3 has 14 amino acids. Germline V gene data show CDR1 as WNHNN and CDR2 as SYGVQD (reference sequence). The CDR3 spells CASSDTGRPYEQYF. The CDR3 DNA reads TGCGCCAGCAGCGATACAGGGAGACCCTACGAGCAGTACTTC.

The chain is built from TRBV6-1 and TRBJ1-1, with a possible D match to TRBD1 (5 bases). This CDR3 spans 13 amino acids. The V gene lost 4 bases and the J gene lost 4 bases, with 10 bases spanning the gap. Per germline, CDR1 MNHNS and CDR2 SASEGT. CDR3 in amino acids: CASSVGGFTEAFF. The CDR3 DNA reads TGTGCCAGCAGTGTGGGGGGTTTCACTGAAGCTTTCTTT.

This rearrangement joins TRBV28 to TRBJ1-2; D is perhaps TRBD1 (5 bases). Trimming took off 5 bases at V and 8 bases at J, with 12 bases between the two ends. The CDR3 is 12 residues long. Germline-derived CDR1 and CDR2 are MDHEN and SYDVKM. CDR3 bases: TGTGCCAGCAGTGGGGCGCGGTGGGGCTACACCTTC. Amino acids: CASSGARWGYTF.

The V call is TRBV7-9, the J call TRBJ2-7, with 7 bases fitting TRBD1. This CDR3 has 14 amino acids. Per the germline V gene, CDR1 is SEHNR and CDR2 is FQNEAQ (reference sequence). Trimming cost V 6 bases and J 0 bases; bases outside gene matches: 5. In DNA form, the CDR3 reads TGTGCCAGCAGGCGATCAGGGGGCTCCTACGAGCAGTACTTC. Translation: CASRRSGGSYEQYF.

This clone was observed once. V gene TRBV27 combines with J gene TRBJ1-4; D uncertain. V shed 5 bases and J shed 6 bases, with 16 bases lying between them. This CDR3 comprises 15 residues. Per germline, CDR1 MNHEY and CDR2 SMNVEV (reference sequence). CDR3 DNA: TGTGCCAGCAGTCCCAACGGTTTAGCATATGAAAAACTGTTTTTT. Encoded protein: CASSPNGLAYEKLFF.

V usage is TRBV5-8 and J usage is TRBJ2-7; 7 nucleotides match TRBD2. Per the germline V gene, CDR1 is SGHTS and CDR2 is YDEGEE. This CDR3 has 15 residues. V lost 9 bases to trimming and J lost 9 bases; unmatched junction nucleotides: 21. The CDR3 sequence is CATYRSTGRVSGQYF. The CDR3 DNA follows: TGTGCCACGTACCGCTCTACGGGGAGGGTGAGCGGGCAGTACTTC.

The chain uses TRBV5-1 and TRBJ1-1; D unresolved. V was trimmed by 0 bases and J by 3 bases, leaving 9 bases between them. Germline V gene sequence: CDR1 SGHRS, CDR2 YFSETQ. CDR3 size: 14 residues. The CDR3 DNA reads TGCGCCAGCAGCTTGGGCCCCGGCGACACTGAAGCTTTCTTT. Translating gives CASSLGPGDTEAFF.

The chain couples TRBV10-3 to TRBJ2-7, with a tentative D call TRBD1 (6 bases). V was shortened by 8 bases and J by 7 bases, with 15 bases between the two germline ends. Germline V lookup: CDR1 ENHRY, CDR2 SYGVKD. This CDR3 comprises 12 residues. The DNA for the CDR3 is TGTGCCATCCGGTCCGGGGACAATGAGCAGTACTTC. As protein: CAIRSGDNEQYF.

CDR3 amino acids: CASFIPSGPSYEQYF. The CDR3 DNA is TGTGCCAGCTTCATCCCTAGCGGGCCTTCCTACGAGCAGTACTTC. The chain joins TRBV21-1 to TRBJ2-7; the D call of TRBD2 is as the table states it, not checked on the DNA. TRBV21-1 is classified as a pseudogene. The CDR3 length is 15 residues.

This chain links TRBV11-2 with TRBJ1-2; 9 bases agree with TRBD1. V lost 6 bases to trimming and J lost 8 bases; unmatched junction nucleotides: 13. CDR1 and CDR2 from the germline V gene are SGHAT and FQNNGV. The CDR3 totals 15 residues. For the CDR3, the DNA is TGTGCCAGCAGAGGACTCCGGGACAGGGAATCAGGCTACACCTTC. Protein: CASRGLRDRESGYTF.

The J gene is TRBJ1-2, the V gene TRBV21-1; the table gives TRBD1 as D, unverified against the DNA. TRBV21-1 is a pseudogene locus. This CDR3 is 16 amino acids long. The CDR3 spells CASSNPRGGRNYGYTF. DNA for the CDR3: TGTGCCAGCAGCAATCCCAGAGGGGGAAGGAACTATGGCTACACCTTC.

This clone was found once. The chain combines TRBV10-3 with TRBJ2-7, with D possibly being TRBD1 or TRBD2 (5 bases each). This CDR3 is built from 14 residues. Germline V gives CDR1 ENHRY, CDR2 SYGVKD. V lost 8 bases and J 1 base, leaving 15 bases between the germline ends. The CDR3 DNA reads TGTGCCATCGCCCAGGGACCGCAATCCTACGAGCAGTACTTC. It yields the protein CAIAQGPQSYEQYF.

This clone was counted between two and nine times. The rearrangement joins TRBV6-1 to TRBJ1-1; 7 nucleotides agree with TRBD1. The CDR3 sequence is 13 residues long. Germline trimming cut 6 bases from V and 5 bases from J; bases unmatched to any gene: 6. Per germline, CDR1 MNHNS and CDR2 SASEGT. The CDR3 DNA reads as TGTGCCAGCAGACGACAGGGTTGGACTGAAGCTTTCTTT. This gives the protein CASRRQGWTEAFF.

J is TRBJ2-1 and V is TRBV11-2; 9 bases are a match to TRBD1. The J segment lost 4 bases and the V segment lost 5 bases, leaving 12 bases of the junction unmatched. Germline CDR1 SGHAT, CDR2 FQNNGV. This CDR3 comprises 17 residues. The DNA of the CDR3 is TGTGCCAGCAGCCGTACAGGGGGCGGTCTGAATTACAATGAGCAGTTCTTC. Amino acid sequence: CASSRTGGGLNYNEQFF.

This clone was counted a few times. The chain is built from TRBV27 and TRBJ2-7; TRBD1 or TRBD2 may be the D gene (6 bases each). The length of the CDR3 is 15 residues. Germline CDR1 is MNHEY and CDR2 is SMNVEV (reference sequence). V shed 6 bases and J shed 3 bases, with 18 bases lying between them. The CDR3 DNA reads TGTGCCAGCAGCCTTTCCTTCGGAGGGGGCTACGAGCAGTACTTC. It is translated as CASSLSFGGGYEQYF.

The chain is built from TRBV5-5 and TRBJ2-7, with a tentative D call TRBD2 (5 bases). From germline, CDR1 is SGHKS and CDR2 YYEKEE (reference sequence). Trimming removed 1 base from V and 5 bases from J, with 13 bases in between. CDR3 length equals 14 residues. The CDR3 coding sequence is TGTGCCAGCAGCTTGCCGGGGTCCGGGGACGAGCAGTACTTC. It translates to CASSLPGSGDEQYF.

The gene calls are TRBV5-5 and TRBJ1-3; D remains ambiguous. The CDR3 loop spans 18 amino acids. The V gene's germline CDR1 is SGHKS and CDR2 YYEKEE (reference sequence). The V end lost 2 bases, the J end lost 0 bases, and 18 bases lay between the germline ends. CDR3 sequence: CASSFLGRDGGSGNTIYF. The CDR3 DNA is TGTGCCAGCAGCTTCCTGGGGAGGGATGGCGGCTCTGGAAACACCATATATTTT. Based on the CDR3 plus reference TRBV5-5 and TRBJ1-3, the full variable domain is DAGVTQSPTHLIKTRGQQVTLRCSPISGHKSVSWYQQVLGQGPQFIFQYYEKEERGRGNFPDRFSARQFPNYSSELNVNALLLGDSALYLCASSFLGRDGGSGNTIYFGEGSWLTVV.

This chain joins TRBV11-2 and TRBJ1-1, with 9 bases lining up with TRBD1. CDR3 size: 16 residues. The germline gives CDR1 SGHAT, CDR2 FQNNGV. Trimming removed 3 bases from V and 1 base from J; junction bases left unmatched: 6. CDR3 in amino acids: CASSFLPGQGNTEAFF. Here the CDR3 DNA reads TGTGCCAGCAGCTTTCTGCCGGGACAGGGGAACACTGAAGCTTTCTTT.

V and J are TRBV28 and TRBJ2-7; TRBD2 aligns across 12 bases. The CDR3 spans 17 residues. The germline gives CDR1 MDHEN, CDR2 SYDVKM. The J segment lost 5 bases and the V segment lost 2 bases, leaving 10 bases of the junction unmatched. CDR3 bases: TGTGCCAGCAGTTTAACGCTAGCGGGAGGGCGCGGAAACGAGCAGTACTTC. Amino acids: CASSLTLAGGRGNEQYF.

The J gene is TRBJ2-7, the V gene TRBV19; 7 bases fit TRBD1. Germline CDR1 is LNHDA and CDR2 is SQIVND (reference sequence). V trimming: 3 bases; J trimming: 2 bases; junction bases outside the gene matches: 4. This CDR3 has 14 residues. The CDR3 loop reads CASSILDRAYEQYF. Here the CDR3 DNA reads TGTGCCAGTAGTATCTTAGACAGGGCCTACGAGCAGTACTTC. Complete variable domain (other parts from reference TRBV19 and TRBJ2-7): DGGITQSPKYLFRKEGQNVTLSCEQNLNHDAMYWYRQDPGQGLRLIYYSQIVNDFQKGDIAEGYSVSREKKESFPLTVTSAQKNPTAFYLCASSILDRAYEQYFGPGTRLTVT.

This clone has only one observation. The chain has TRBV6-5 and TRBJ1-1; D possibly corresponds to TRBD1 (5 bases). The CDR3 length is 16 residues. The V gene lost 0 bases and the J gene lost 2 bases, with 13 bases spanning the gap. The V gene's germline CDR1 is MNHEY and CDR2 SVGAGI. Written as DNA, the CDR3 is TGTGCCAGCAGTTACTCGCGGGGATGGACAAACACTGAAGCTTTCTTT. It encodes CASSYSRGWTNTEAFF.

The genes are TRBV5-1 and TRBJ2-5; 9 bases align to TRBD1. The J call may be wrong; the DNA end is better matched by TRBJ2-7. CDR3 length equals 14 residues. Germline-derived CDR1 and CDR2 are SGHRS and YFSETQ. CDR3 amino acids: CASSPTGGSYEQYF. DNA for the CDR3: TGCGCCAGCAGCCCGACAGGGGGTTCCTACGAGCAGTACTTC.

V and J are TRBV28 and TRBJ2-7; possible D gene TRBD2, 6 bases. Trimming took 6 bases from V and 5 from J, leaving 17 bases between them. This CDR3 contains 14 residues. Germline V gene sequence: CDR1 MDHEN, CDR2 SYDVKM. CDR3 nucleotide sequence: TGTGCCAGCAGGACCCACCGGGACTCAGACGAGCAGTACTTC. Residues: CASRTHRDSDEQYF.

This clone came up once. CDR3 bases: TGTGCCAGCAGCTTAGTGGGGGGCCACCAAGAGACCCAGTACTTC. This gives the protein CASSLVGGHQETQYF. The V call is TRBV7-9, the J call TRBJ2-5; D possibly uses TRBD1 or TRBD2 (6 bases each). This CDR3 is built from 15 residues. V was cut by 1 base and J by 0 bases, with 9 bases left in between. CDR1 is SEHNR and CDR2 is FQNEAQ in the germline V gene (reference sequence).

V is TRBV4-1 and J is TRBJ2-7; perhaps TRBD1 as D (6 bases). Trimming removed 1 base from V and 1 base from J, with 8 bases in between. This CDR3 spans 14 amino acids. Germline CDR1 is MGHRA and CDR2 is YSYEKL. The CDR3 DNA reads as TGCGCCAGCAGCCAAGGAGGACAGTCCTACGAGCAGTACTTC. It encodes CASSQGGQSYEQYF.